This TCR beta chain comes out of a study of OX40 agonist ivuxolimab in advanced cancers. As for the study in general: Every patient in dose escalation had hepatocellular carcinoma, melanoma, renal cell or head and neck cancer. Study-level findings and limits: The work left the antigen specificity of expanded peripheral T cells undetermined.

Worth noting for this clone: Its antigen is still unknown.

The method was immunoSEQ multiplex PCR; TCRdb's version includes in-frame clones alone and lacks a portion of them. The top ten clones hold approximately 0.92% of a sample with 55,000 to 90,000 clones, about 91% of them seen once. This receptor was identified in an adult with an advanced solid tumor such as melanoma, head and neck, liver or kidney cancer. The source material was CD4+ or CD8+ T cells sorted from blood, sampled in a trial of the OX40 agonist ivuxolimab.

The CDR3, as DNA: TGTGCCATCAGCGACAGCGTCTGGGGCTACACCTTC. Translated: CAISDSVWGYTF. The rearrangement joins TRBV6-6 to TRBJ1-2; a possible D gene is TRBD1 (5 bases). V lost 10 bases and J lost 8, with 17 bases in between. The CDR3 is made up of 12 amino acids. Germline V gene data show CDR1 as MNHNY and CDR2 as SVGAGI (reference sequence).